The clone carrying this T cell receptor beta chain was seen a few times. This entry belongs to a study of cytomegalovirus exposure and HLA in healthy donors. Turning to the study itself: Unique TCRs numbering around 80 million, obtained from HLA-typed donors, made up an early data release.

Trimming shortened V by 2 bases and J by 2 bases, and 14 bases separated the two germline ends. The CDR3 loop spans 16 amino acids. Germline V gives CDR1 MNHNS, CDR2 SASEGT. Although they were nominally healthy when sampled, donors likely had unrecorded immune exposures. PCR employed 60 Vbeta and 13 Jbeta primers. Data came from immunoSEQ multiplex PCR; TCRdb stores just in-frame clones and leaves some out. The table lists approximately 140,000 clones, approximately 80% of them singletons. The material sequenced was PBMCs. The sequence was obtained from a woman aged 40-49 years in good health and CMV-seronegative. The genes are TRBV6-1 and TRBJ2-3; weak D call: TRBD2 (5 bases). The CDR3: CASSETLLVTTDTQYF. Here the CDR3 DNA reads TGTGCCAGCAGTGAAACTTTACTAGTGACCACAGATACGCAGTATTTT.